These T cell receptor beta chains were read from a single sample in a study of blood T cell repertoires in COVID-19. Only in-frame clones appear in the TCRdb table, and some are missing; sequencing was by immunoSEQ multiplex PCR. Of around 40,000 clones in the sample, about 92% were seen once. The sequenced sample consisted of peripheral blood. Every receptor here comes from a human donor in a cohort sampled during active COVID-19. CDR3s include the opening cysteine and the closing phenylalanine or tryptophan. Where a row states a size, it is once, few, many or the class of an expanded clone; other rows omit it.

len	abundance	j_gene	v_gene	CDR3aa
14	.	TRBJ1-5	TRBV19	CASKPPQGNQPQHF
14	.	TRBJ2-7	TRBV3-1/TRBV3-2	CASSRRAGFNEQYF
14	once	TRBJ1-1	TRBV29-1	CSVEGLLGATEAFF
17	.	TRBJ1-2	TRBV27	CASSSRGGQGGRSRYTF
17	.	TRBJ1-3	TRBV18	CASSPSPIAGSGNTIYF
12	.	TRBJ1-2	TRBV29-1	CSVETAGDGYTF
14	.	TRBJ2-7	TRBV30	CAWTPGTGVYEQYF
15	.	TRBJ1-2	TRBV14	CASSQMSGFNYGYTF
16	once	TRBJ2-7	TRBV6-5	CASSYSGGSGSHEQYF
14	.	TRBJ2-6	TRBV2	CASSEVSGANVLTF
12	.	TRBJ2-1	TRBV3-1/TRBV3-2	CASSRAWNEQFF
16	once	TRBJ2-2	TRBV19	CASTLTGRKSTGELFF
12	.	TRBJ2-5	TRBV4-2	CASSVQGGTQYF